Presented here are 21 T cell receptor beta chains from one specimen sequenced in a study of blood T cell repertoires in COVID-19. Sequencing was performed with immunoSEQ multiplex PCR; in TCRdb, only in-frame clones are kept and a portion is missing. This table holds fewer than 70,000 clones, 75% to 90% found once. The sequencing input was peripheral blood. These receptors originate from a man aged 50 to 60 with active COVID-19.

The genes are TRBV7-2 and TRBJ1-5; a possible D gene is TRBD1 (6 bases). CDR3 length: 14 amino acids. Trimming stripped 5 bases from V and 7 bases from J, with 15 bases between. Germline assignment: CDR1 SGHTA and CDR2 FQGNSA. Here the CDR3 DNA reads TGTGCCAGCAGCCCTTATCAGGGGTTGCAGCCCCAGCATTTT. Protein sequence: CASSPYQGLQPQHF.

The genes are TRBV13 and TRBJ1-2; no clear D gene. The V gene's germline CDR1 is PRHDT and CDR2 FYEKMQ (reference sequence). The germline V and J ends were trimmed by 5 bases and 2 bases, with 6 bases remaining between them. The CDR3 sequence is 12 residues long. The CDR3 DNA reads TGTGCCAGCAGCAACACAAACTATGGCTACACCTTC. Translating gives CASSNTNYGYTF.

The chain is built from TRBV6-2 or TRBV6-3 and TRBJ2-1, with TRBD1 as a possible D gene (6 bases). The CDR3 sequence is 15 residues long. Trimming stripped 3 bases from V and 4 bases from J, with 13 bases between. CDR1 is MNHEY, CDR2 SVGEGT, per germline. The CDR3 region is CASSYQGSRYNEQFF. The CDR3 DNA reads TGTGCCAGCAGTTATCAGGGGAGCAGGTACAATGAGCAGTTCTTC.

The rearrangement joins TRBV12-3 or TRBV12-4 to TRBJ1-5; D is ambiguous. The germline V and J ends were trimmed by 6 bases and 0 bases, with 6 bases remaining between them. This CDR3 comprises 13 residues. The CDR3 DNA is TGTGCCAGCAGCCCCTCTAGCAATCAGCCCCAGCATTTT. Encoded protein: CASSPSSNQPQHF.

The rearrangement joins TRBV4-2 to TRBJ2-1; 13 nucleotides match TRBD2. The CDR3 runs 16 residues. Germline V gene sequence: CDR1 LGHNA, CDR2 YNFKEQ. Losses at the gene ends were 2 bases for V and 4 bases for J; bases not matched to a gene: 2. In nucleotides, the CDR3 is TGTGCCAGCAGCCAACCGGGACTAGCGGGGTACAATGAGCAGTTCTTC. The encoded protein is CASSQPGLAGYNEQFF.

In nucleotides, the CDR3 is TGTGCCAGCAGTTACCGCTACGAGCAGTACTTC. Amino acid sequence: CASSYRYEQYF. V and J are TRBV6-6 and TRBJ2-7; no definite D call. CDR1 MNHNY and CDR2 SVGAGI come from the germline V gene (reference sequence). CDR3 length: 11 amino acids. Trimming took off 2 bases at V and 3 bases at J, with 2 bases between the two ends.

The genes are TRBV18 and TRBJ2-4; D is possibly TRBD2 (7 bases). With 0 bases removed from V and 6 bases from J, the gap between germline ends came to 12 bases. The CDR3 sequence is 15 residues long. In germline, CDR1 is KGHSH, CDR2 LQKENI. DNA of the CDR3: TGTGCCAGCTCACCACCGCCGGGGGGCCTAAACATTCAGTACTTC. It specifies CASSPPPGGLNIQYF.

This clone was found once. The chain links TRBV12-3 or TRBV12-4 to TRBJ2-7; perhaps TRBD2 as D (5 bases). V was trimmed by 5 bases and J by 6 bases, leaving 11 bases between them. The CDR3 has 12 residues. The chain's CDR3 is CASSRSGSEQYF. CDR3 DNA: TGTGCCAGCAGTCGATCGGGGAGCGAGCAGTACTTC.

The rearrangement links TRBV27 to TRBJ2-5; 8 bases are a match to TRBD1. This CDR3 contains 15 residues. Losses at the gene ends were 4 bases for V and 5 bases for J; bases not matched to a gene: 9. Germline-derived CDR1 and CDR2 are MNHEY and SMNVEV (reference sequence). The CDR3 loop reads CASSSRGRGRETQYF. CDR3 coding DNA: TGTGCCAGCAGTTCCAGGGGGCGAGGCAGGGAGACCCAGTACTTC.

The rearrangement links TRBV4-3 to TRBJ1-2; 7 bases fit TRBD1. V lost 0 bases to trimming and J lost 0 bases; unmatched junction nucleotides: 4. Germline CDR1 is LGHNA and CDR2 is YSLEER. The CDR3 length is 16 residues. This chain's CDR3 is CASSQDHRGPNYGYTF. CDR3 nucleotides: TGCGCCAGCAGCCAAGACCACAGGGGCCCTAACTATGGCTACACCTTC.

This clone was found a few times. At the DNA level, this CDR3 is encoded by other sequences in the same sample as well. The V and J genes are TRBV5-5 and TRBJ1-6, with unresolved D. CDR1 SGHKS and CDR2 YYEKEE come from the germline V gene (reference sequence). The V end was cut by 0 bases, the J end by 8 bases, with 6 bases between. This CDR3 has 13 residues. The CDR3 DNA follows: TGTGCCAGCAGCTTGGTGGGAGATTCACCCCTCCACTTT. Protein sequence: CASSLVGDSPLHF.

This chain joins TRBV18 and TRBJ2-7; D unresolved. Germline V gene data show CDR1 as KGHSH and CDR2 as LQKENI. The CDR3 contains 14 residues. V lost 6 bases and J 6 bases, leaving 18 bases between the germline ends. The CDR3 DNA follows: TGTGCCAGCTCGCCCCGAACGACGGGTAGCGAGCAGTACTTC. This sequence encodes CASSPRTTGSEQYF.

The chain joins TRBV5-1 to TRBJ1-1; D remains unclear. The CDR3 extends over 15 amino acids. Germline V lookup: CDR1 SGHRS, CDR2 YFSETQ. V was clipped by 4 bases and J by 8 bases, with 21 bases between them. CDR3: CASSPTLTGGEEAFF. Here the CDR3 DNA reads TGCGCCAGCAGCCCAACCCTGACGGGAGGTGAGGAAGCTTTCTTT.

The V call is TRBV5-6, the J call TRBJ2-2; the match to TRBD1 covers 9 bases. The junction had 17 bases not matched to a gene; V was cut back by 4 bases and J by 4 bases. CDR1 is SGHDT and CDR2 is YYEEEE in the germline V gene. The CDR3 loop spans 19 amino acids. Here the CDR3 reads CASSGLRDRVVRSTGELFF. Here the CDR3 DNA reads TGTGCCAGCAGCGGCCTCCGGGACAGGGTGGTGAGAAGCACCGGGGAGCTGTTTTTT.

This chain joins TRBV6-5 and TRBJ2-1; 11 bases are a match to TRBD1. V was pared by 0 bases and J by 3 bases, with 1 base of the junction left unmatched. The CDR3 extends over 16 amino acids. Germline CDR1 and CDR2: MNHEY and SVGAGI. The CDR3 nucleotides are TGTGCCAGCAGTTACTCAGGGACAGGGGGCTACAATGAGCAGTTCTTC. Translated: CASSYSGTGGYNEQFF.

This chain links TRBV9 with TRBJ2-1, with D uncertain. Germline CDR1 SGDLS, CDR2 YYNGEE. The CDR3 is 18 residues long. The germline V and J ends were trimmed by 4 bases and 1 base, with 21 bases remaining between them. The CDR3, as DNA: TGTGCCAGCAGCCCCCGCCCTGGGCTTCTGGGTTCCTACAATGAGCAGTTCTTC. Its protein is CASSPRPGLLGSYNEQFF.

The chain carries TRBV3-1 (or the pseudogene TRBV3-2) and TRBJ1-4, with D uncertain. Trimming stripped 4 bases from V and 6 bases from J, with 15 bases between. Germline V gene lookup returns CDR1 LGHDT and CDR2 YNNKEL (reference sequence). CDR3 length: 15 residues. CDR3 region: CASSRPGLGDEKLFF. Written as DNA, the CDR3 is TGTGCCAGCAGCCGACCGGGGTTGGGAGATGAAAAACTGTTTTTT.

V is TRBV29-1 and J is TRBJ2-3; 7 bases match TRBD2. The CDR3 runs 15 residues. V shed 4 bases, J shed 1 base, and the junction held 8 bases outside the gene matches. Germline values: CDR1 SQVTM, CDR2 ANQGSEA. In DNA form, the CDR3 reads TGCAGCGTTGGGGGCTGGAGCGGGGGCACAGATACGCAGTATTTT. This encodes CSVGGWSGGTDTQYF.

The genes are TRBV5-1 and TRBJ2-5; 10 nucleotides align to TRBD2. Germline CDR1 and CDR2: SGHRS and YFSETQ. The CDR3 loop spans 15 amino acids. With V trimmed by 1 base and J by 2 bases, 2 bases remained unmatched. CDR3 coding DNA: TGCGCCAGCAGCTTGAAACTAGCGGGGCAAGAGACCCAGTACTTC. Residues: CASSLKLAGQETQYF. Looking up the rest from reference TRBV5-1 and TRBJ2-5 gives the full variable domain: KAGVTQTPRYLIKTRGQQVTLSCSPISGHRSVSWYQQTPGQGLQFLFEYFSETQRNKGNFPGRFSGRQFSNSRSEMNVSTLELGDSALYLCASSLKLAGQETQYFGPGTRLLVL.

This clone was detected only a few times. V usage is TRBV7-9 and J usage is TRBJ2-7, with 10 bases that match TRBD1. V gave up 6 bases and J gave up 3 bases; unmatched junction bases: 5. CDR1 SEHNR and CDR2 FQNEAQ come from the germline V gene (reference sequence). The CDR3 consists of 14 residues. In nucleotides, the CDR3 is TGTGCCAGCAGTTCCCGGACAGGGGGCTACGAGCAGTACTTC. The encoded protein is CASSSRTGGYEQYF.

The chain uses TRBV7-9 and TRBJ1-1; tentative D call: TRBD1 (5 bases). The length of the CDR3 is 16 residues. The V and J ends lost 2 bases and 0 bases respectively, with 13 bases between them. The germline CDR1 and CDR2 sequences are SEHNR and FQNEAQ (reference sequence). The chain's CDR3 is CASSLSGGSLNTEAFF. CDR3 DNA sequence: TGTGCCAGCAGCTTAAGCGGGGGTTCTTTGAACACTGAAGCTTTCTTT.